Listed below are T cell receptor beta chains from one sample, sequenced in a study of cytomegalovirus exposure and HLA in healthy donors. The assay was immunoSEQ multiplex PCR, and TCRdb's table has in-frame clones only and misses some. The data hold approximately 280,000 clones, with roughly 88% observed a single time. The sample taken for sequencing was PBMCs. The source of these receptors is a man in his forties or fifties in good health and CMV-seropositive. The CDR3 runs from the conserved cysteine through the conserved F or W. Fields, in order: CDR3 length, clone size, V gene, J gene, D gene, CDR3 protein. D genes are given only for firm matches. Size is omitted from some rows. Given values are once, few, many or a class for expanded clones.

len: 13; abundance: once; v_gene: TRBV12-5; j_gene: TRBJ2-3; d_gene: .; CDR3aa: CASGPQGTDTQYF
len: 15; abundance: .; v_gene: TRBV5-1; j_gene: TRBJ1-2; d_gene: .; CDR3aa: CASSLGGRQNYGYTF
len: 18; abundance: .; v_gene: TRBV27; j_gene: TRBJ1-1; d_gene: TRBD1; CDR3aa: CASSPGPGTGEWNTEAFF
len: 12; abundance: .; v_gene: TRBV29-1; j_gene: TRBJ2-7; d_gene: TRBD1; CDR3aa: CSLWTGNGEQYF
len: 14; abundance: .; v_gene: TRBV5-1; j_gene: TRBJ1-5; d_gene: TRBD1; CDR3aa: CASSHTGGNQPQHF
len: 15; abundance: .; v_gene: TRBV13; j_gene: TRBJ1-1; d_gene: .; CDR3aa: CASSLRHSPNTEAFF
len: 15; abundance: .; v_gene: TRBV5-1; j_gene: TRBJ1-5; d_gene: TRBD1; CDR3aa: CASSLGQGAGQPQHF
len: 15; abundance: .; v_gene: TRBV7-9; j_gene: TRBJ2-2; d_gene: TRBD1; CDR3aa: CASSPDRGNTGELFF
len: 16; abundance: .; v_gene: TRBV29-1; j_gene: TRBJ1-2; d_gene: TRBD1; CDR3aa: CSVAGGGQGSFSGYTF
len: 14; abundance: .; v_gene: TRBV6-1; j_gene: TRBJ2-7; d_gene: .; CDR3aa: CASTLSGTSYEQYF
len: 15; abundance: .; v_gene: TRBV5-1; j_gene: TRBJ1-1; d_gene: .; CDR3aa: CASSLETGVYTEAFF
len: 15; abundance: .; v_gene: TRBV6-6; j_gene: TRBJ1-2; d_gene: TRBD1; CDR3aa: CASSSRQGGEDGYTF
len: 17; abundance: .; v_gene: TRBV28; j_gene: TRBJ2-1; d_gene: TRBD2; CDR3aa: CASSSGLAGTSYNEQFF
len: 13; abundance: .; v_gene: TRBV7-9; j_gene: TRBJ2-7; d_gene: .; CDR3aa: CASSEGSNYEQYF
len: 17; abundance: .; v_gene: TRBV19; j_gene: TRBJ2-2; d_gene: TRBD2; CDR3aa: CASRPPTSGKRTGELFF
len: 14; abundance: few; v_gene: TRBV18; j_gene: TRBJ2-6; d_gene: .; CDR3aa: CASRRGAGANVLTF
len: 14; abundance: .; v_gene: TRBV6-6; j_gene: TRBJ2-2; d_gene: .; CDR3aa: CASRRTANTGELFF
len: 14; abundance: once; v_gene: TRBV18; j_gene: TRBJ2-2; d_gene: .; CDR3aa: CASSPAGNTGELFF
len: 14; abundance: .; v_gene: TRBV19; j_gene: TRBJ2-3; d_gene: TRBD2; CDR3aa: CASSMGLAGNTQYF
len: 17; abundance: .; v_gene: TRBV5-1; j_gene: TRBJ2-1; d_gene: TRBD1; CDR3aa: CASSLMPGTGLGNEQFF
len: 15; abundance: .; v_gene: TRBV4-2; j_gene: TRBJ2-1; d_gene: TRBD2; CDR3aa: CASSQVREVYNEQFF
len: 14; abundance: .; v_gene: TRBV18; j_gene: TRBJ2-7; d_gene: TRBD1; CDR3aa: CASSPRTGVSEQYF
len: 14; abundance: .; v_gene: TRBV5-6; j_gene: TRBJ2-1; d_gene: .; CDR3aa: CASSLTGLTDEQFF